What follows is one TCR beta chain and its context. The antigen is undetermined. TRB rearrangements spanning V, D and J were amplified using mixed TRB-A/B primers. TCRdb re-derived calls from the multiplex PCR reads in MiXCR, one entry per CDR3 protein. Found here are roughly 9,000 distinct CDR3 sequences, approximately 39% of them singletons; the top ten hold over 9%. The data were obtained in a study of T cell repertoires in aging, cancer and after chemotherapy. In the study overall: About 9 million TCR reads made up the full dataset.

TCR beta rearrangements were amplified from peripheral blood genomic DNA. Study-level findings and limits: In cancer patients, declining TCR diversity with age involved lost richness and lost evenness.

Germline CDR1 MNHEY, CDR2 SMNVEV (reference sequence). The CDR3 spans 12 residues. Trimming stripped 3 bases from V and 5 bases from J, with 8 bases between. The TCR sequence derives from a human donor with a solid tumor. The J gene is TRBJ2-7, the V gene TRBV27, with D hard to call. Input material: blood. The CDR3 DNA follows: TGTGCCAGCAGTTTGCTTGGAGACGAGCAGTACTTC. This codes for CASSLLGDEQYF.